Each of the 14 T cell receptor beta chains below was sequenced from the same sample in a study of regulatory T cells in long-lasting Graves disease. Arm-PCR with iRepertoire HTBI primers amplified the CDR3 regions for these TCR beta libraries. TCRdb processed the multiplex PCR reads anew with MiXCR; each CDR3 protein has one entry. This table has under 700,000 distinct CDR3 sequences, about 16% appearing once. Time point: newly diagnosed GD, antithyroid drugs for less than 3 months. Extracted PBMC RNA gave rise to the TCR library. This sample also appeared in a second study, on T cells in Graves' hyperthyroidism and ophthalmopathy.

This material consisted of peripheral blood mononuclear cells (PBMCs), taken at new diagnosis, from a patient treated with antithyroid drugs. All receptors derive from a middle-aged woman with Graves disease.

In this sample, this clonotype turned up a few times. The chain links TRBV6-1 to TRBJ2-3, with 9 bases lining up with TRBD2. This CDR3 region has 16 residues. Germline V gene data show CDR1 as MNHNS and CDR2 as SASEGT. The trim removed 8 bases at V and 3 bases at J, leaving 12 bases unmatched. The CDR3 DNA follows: TGTGCCAGCGGGAATCCCCAAGCGGGGGGTACAGATACGCAGTATTTT. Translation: CASGNPQAGGTDTQYF.

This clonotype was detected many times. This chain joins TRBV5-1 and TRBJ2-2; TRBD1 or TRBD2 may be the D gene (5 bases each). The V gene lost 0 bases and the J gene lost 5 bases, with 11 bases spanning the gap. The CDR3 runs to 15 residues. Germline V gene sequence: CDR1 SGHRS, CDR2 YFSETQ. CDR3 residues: CASSLAVEGTGELFF. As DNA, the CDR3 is TGCGCCAGCAGCTTGGCCGTTGAGGGGACCGGGGAGCTGTTTTTT.

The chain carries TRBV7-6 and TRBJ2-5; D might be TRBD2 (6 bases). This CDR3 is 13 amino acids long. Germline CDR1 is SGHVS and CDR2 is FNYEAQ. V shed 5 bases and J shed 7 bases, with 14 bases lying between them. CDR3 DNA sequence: TGTGCCAGCAGCACCCTGGGAGGCCTGACCCAGTACTTC. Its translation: CASSTLGGLTQYF. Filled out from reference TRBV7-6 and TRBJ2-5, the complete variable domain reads GAGVSQSPRYKVTKRGQDVALRCDPISGHVSLYWYRQALGQGPEFLTYFNYEAQQDKSGLPNDRFSAERPEGSISTLTIQRTEQRDSAMYRCASSTLGGLTQYFGPGTRLLVL.

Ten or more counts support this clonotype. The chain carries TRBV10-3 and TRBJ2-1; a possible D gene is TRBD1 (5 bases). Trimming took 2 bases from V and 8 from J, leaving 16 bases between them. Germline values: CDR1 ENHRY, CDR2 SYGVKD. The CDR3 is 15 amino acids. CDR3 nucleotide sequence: TGTGCCATCAGTGAGCCGACCAGGGTGAAGGATGAGCAGTTCTTC. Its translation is CAISEPTRVKDEQFF.

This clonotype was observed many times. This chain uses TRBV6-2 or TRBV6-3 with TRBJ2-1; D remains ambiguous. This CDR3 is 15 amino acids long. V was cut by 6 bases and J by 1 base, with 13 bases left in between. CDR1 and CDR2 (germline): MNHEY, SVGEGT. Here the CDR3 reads CASSSRVGSYNEQFF. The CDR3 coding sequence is TGTGCCAGCAGCTCGCGAGTCGGGTCCTACAATGAGCAGTTCTTC.

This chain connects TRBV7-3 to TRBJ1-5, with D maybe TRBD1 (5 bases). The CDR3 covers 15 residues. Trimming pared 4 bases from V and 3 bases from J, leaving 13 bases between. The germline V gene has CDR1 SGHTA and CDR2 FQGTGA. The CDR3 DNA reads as TGTGCCAGCAGCTGGCTGCGGGGGTCCAATCAGCCCCAGCATTTT. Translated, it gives CASSWLRGSNQPQHF.

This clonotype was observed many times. CDR3 sequence reads: CASSPPDPGMNTEAFF. CDR3 DNA: TGTGCCAGCAGCCCCCCAGACCCAGGGATGAACACTGAAGCTTTCTTT. V usage is TRBV7-2 and J usage is TRBJ1-1; perhaps TRBD1 as D (5 bases). Germline V gene lookup returns CDR1 SGHTA and CDR2 FQGNSA. Trimming removed 5 bases at V and 0 bases at J, with 16 bases between. The CDR3 has 16 residues.

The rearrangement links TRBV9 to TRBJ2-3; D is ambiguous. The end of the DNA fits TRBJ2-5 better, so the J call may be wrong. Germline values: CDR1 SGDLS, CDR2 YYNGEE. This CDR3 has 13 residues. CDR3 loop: CASSPELAKTQYF. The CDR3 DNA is TGTGCCAGCAGCCCGGAACTCGCAAAGACCCAGTACTTC.

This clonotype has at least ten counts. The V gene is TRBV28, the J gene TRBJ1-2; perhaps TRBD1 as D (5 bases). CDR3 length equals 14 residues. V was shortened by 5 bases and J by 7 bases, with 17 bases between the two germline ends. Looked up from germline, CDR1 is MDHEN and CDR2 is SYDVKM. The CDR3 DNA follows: TGTGCCAGCAGTGGGGGTGGCAGAAGGGCTGGCTACACCTTC. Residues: CASSGGGRRAGYTF.

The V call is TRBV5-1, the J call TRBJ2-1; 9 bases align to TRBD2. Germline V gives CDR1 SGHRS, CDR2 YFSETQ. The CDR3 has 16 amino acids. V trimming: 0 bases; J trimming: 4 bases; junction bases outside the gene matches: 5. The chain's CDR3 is CASSLAQRGVYNEQFF. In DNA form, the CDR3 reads TGCGCCAGCAGCTTGGCTCAGCGGGGGGTATACAATGAGCAGTTCTTC.

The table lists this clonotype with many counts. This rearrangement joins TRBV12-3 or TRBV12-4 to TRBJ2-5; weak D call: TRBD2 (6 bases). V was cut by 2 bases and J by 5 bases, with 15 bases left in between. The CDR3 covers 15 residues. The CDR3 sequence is CASSLMSGVGETQYF. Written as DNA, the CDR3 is TGTGCCAGCAGTTTAATGTCGGGGGTTGGGGAGACCCAGTACTTC.

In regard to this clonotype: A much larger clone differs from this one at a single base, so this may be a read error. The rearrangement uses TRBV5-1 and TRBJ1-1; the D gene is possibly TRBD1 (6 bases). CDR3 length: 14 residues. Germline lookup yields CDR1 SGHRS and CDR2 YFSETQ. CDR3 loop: CASSIGQLNTEALF. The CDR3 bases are TGCGCCAGCAGCATCGGACAGCTGAACACTGAAGCTCTCTTT.

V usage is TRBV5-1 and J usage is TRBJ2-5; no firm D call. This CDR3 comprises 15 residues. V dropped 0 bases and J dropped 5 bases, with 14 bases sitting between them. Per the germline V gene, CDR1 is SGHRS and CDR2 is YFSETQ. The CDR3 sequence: CASSLGLRKEETQYF. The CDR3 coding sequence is TGCGCCAGCAGCTTGGGGCTAAGGAAGGAGGAGACCCAGTACTTC.

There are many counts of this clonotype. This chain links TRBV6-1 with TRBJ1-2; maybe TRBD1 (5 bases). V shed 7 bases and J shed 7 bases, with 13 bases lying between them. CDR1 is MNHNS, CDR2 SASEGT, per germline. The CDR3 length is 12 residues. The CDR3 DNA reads TGTGCCAGCACCCCAGGGACGTTTGGCTACACCTTC. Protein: CASTPGTFGYTF.